Shown below are 16 T cell receptor beta chains from a single sample sequenced in a study of shared clonotypes between healthy human individuals. TCRdb's table, derived via immunoSEQ multiplex PCR, lists solely in-frame clones and lacks some. Of around 2.3 million clones in the sample, more than 90% are singletons; the top ten hold 0.1% to 0.15%. Sequenced input: naive CD4+ T cells sorted from blood. Subset here: CD45RA+ positively selected. The source is a man between 18 and 29 years old in good health.

V and J are TRBV9 and TRBJ1-2, with D possibly being TRBD1 (6 bases). Germline CDR1 is SGDLS and CDR2 is YYNGEE. Between the trimmed V and J ends, which lost 2 bases and 2 bases, there was a span of 13 bases. The CDR3 loop spans 15 amino acids. Written as DNA, the CDR3 is TGTGCCAGCAGCGTTACGACAGGCCTAAACTATGGCTACACCTTC. It is translated as CASSVTTGLNYGYTF.

This chain joins TRBV6-6 and TRBJ1-2, with TRBD1 matching over 9 bases. J lost 14 bases, V lost 2 bases, and 3 bases had no gene match. The CDR3 has 11 residues. Germline-derived CDR1 and CDR2 are MNHNY and SVGAGI (reference sequence). CDR3 in DNA: TGTGCCAGCAGTTACAGGGACAGGGCTACCTTC. It specifies CASSYRDRATF.

J is TRBJ1-4 and V is TRBV5-1; unclear D gene. Trimming cost V 4 bases and J 0 bases, with 13 bases left between them. Germline V gives CDR1 SGHRS, CDR2 YFSETQ. CDR3 length: 16 amino acids. DNA of the CDR3: TGCGCCAGCAGCCCCGTCTCGCAAGCAACTAATGAAAAACTGTTTTTT. Protein: CASSPVSQATNEKLFF. The full variable domain, with the rest looked up from reference TRBV5-1 and TRBJ1-4, is KAGVTQTPRYLIKTRGQQVTLSCSPISGHRSVSWYQQTPGQGLQFLFEYFSETQRNKGNFPGRFSGRQFSNSRSEMNVSTLELGDSALYLCASSPVSQATNEKLFFGSGTQLSVL.

This chain uses TRBV27 with TRBJ2-3; TRBD2 might be the D (5 bases). Germline lookup yields CDR1 MNHEY and CDR2 SMNVEV (reference sequence). This CDR3 is built from 13 residues. Trimming stripped 5 bases from V and 2 bases from J, with 8 bases between. In DNA, the CDR3 is TGTGCCAGCAGTGGAGGAGTCACAGATACGCAGTATTTT. It codes for CASSGGVTDTQYF.

The chain joins TRBV30 to TRBJ1-6; D may be TRBD1 (6 bases). The V end lost 3 bases, the J end lost 7 bases, and 13 bases lay between the germline ends. The CDR3 consists of 14 residues. CDR1 and CDR2 from the germline V gene are GTSNPN and SVGIG (reference sequence). In DNA form, the CDR3 reads TGTGCCTGGAGCCTGGACAGATTAAATTCACCCCTCCACTTT. Protein: CAWSLDRLNSPLHF.

The chain is built from TRBV7-9 and TRBJ1-1; TRBD1 matches 7 bases. Looked up from germline, CDR1 is SEHNR and CDR2 is FQNEAQ (reference sequence). With 5 bases clipped from V and 0 bases from J, the junction kept 6 bases outside the gene matches. This CDR3 is built from 15 residues. CDR3 bases: TGTGCCAGCAGCCCGACGACAGGGATGAACACTGAAGCTTTCTTT. Translated, it gives CASSPTTGMNTEAFF.

This clone has just one count. The sample has other DNA sequences that encode this CDR3 too. This rearrangement joins TRBV7-2 to TRBJ2-7; a possible D gene is TRBD2 (5 bases). In germline, CDR1 is SGHTA, CDR2 FQGNSA. The CDR3 sequence is 14 residues long. V lost 1 base and J lost 2, with 9 bases in between. CDR3 amino acids: CASSLVEGPYEQYF. The DNA for the CDR3 is TGTGCCAGCAGCTTAGTAGAGGGCCCCTACGAGCAGTACTTC. Full variable domain (outside the CDR3, taken from reference TRBV7-2 and TRBJ2-7): GAGVSQSPSNKVTEKGKDVELRCDPISGHTALYWYRQSLGQGLEFLIYFQGNSAPDKSGLPSDRFSAERTGGSVSTLTIQRTQQEDSAVYLCASSLVEGPYEQYFGPGTRLTVT.

The genes are TRBV21-1 and TRBJ2-1; the tabulated D call, TRBD2, remains unverified against the DNA. TRBV21-1 is a documented pseudogene. CDR3 length: 15 amino acids. CDR3 sequence: CASSKEAGLAGEQFF. The CDR3 DNA follows: TGTGCCAGCAGCAAAGAGGCGGGACTAGCGGGTGAGCAGTTCTTC.

This clone was detected only once. CDR3 sequence: CAWRMGTGESPLHF. In DNA, the CDR3 is TGTGCCTGGAGGATGGGGACAGGGGAGTCACCCCTCCACTTT. The chain couples TRBV30 to TRBJ1-6, with TRBD1 matching 10 bases. Looked up from germline, CDR1 is GTSNPN and CDR2 is SVGIG (reference sequence). This CDR3 comprises 14 residues. Trimming took 3 bases from V and 10 from J; bases not matched to a gene: 6.

The J gene is TRBJ1-6, the V gene TRBV5-1, with 7 bases lining up with TRBD1. Germline loops: CDR1 SGHRS, CDR2 YFSETQ. This CDR3 spans 18 amino acids. Germline trimming cut 3 bases from V and 0 bases from J; bases unmatched to any gene: 9. The DNA of the CDR3 is TGCGCCAGCAGCTGGACGCTGACAGGGAGCTCCTATAATTCACCCCTCCACTTT. Translating it yields CASSWTLTGSSYNSPLHF.

V is TRBV9 and J is TRBJ2-2, with 8 bases lining up with TRBD1. Germline V gene data show CDR1 as SGDLS and CDR2 as YYNGEE. With 2 bases clipped from V and 5 bases from J, the junction kept 5 bases outside the gene matches. The CDR3 runs 15 residues. CDR3 sequence reads: CASSVRTGTTGELFF. The CDR3 coding sequence is TGTGCCAGCAGCGTCAGGACAGGGACTACCGGGGAGCTGTTTTTT.

This chain joins TRBV4-1 and TRBJ2-2; weak D call: TRBD1 (6 bases). The CDR3 length is 15 residues. Germline V CDR1 and CDR2: MGHRA, YSYEKL. V was clipped by 6 bases and J by 6 bases, with 17 bases between them. In DNA form, the CDR3 reads TGCGCCAGCAGGGAAGGAGTCGGACAGCCCGGGGAGCTGTTTTTT. As protein: CASREGVGQPGELFF.

This sequence joins TRBV27 and TRBJ2-7; no clear D gene. V lost 8 bases, J lost 5 bases, and 13 bases lay in between. Per germline, CDR1 MNHEY and CDR2 SMNVEV (reference sequence). The CDR3 is 12 amino acids. CDR3 DNA sequence: TGTGCCAGCCCTGTGGGGTACCACGAGCAGTACTTC. Its protein product is CASPVGYHEQYF.

The rearrangement uses TRBV6-5 and TRBJ2-7, with TRBD2 matching 13 bases. Germline V gives CDR1 MNHEY, CDR2 SVGAGI. Germline trimming cut 6 bases from V and 4 bases from J; bases unmatched to any gene: 6. This CDR3 is built from 15 residues. CDR3 nucleotide sequence: TGTGCCAGCAGGGACGGACTAGCGGGAGAGTACGAGCAGTACTTC. Translating gives CASRDGLAGEYEQYF.

Comment on this clone: Different DNA sequences within this sample yield the same CDR3. The rearrangement joins TRBV28 to TRBJ1-5; D is undetermined. The germline CDR1 and CDR2 sequences are MDHEN and SYDVKM. Trimming left V 9 bases short and J 1 base short, with 7 bases between. This CDR3 region has 12 residues. The CDR3 loop is CASRGSNQPQHF. The CDR3 nucleotides are TGTGCCAGTCGAGGGAGCAATCAGCCCCAGCATTTT.

The chain carries TRBV29-1 and TRBJ1-1; D call uncertain. Germline CDR1 and CDR2: SQVTM and ANQGSEA. CDR3 length: 13 residues. V lost 4 bases and J lost 1, with 10 bases in between. The CDR3 sequence: CSVVVSKNTEAFF. In nucleotides, the CDR3 is TGCAGCGTTGTGGTCAGCAAGAACACTGAAGCTTTCTTT.